This T cell receptor (beta chain) was captured in a study of T cell repertoires in cytomegalovirus infection (dated by TCRdb to the late 2010s). At the level of the whole study: Peptide stimulations targeted recently identified HLA-C-restricted CMV epitopes, whose presentation resists viral immunomodulation, together with well-studied HLA-B-restricted epitopes. Donor HLA type was relevant to the analysis, as public TCR beta signatures indicated carriage of CMV infection together with the matching HLA type.

Overall study outcomes, separate from this receptor: The ex vivo response was dominated by HLA-C-restricted CMV-specific TCR beta clonotypes, and the single most frequent clonotype in two of eight donors was supplied by these HLA-C-restricted clonotypes. Cumulative frequency of public TCR beta family members discriminated carriers of CMV infection plus the relevant HLA type in this cohort and an independent 352-donor cohort.

Explained via the paper, the treatment or condition label denotes: in vitro stimulation with specific CMV peptide epitopes to enrich CMV-specific T cells. Turning to this clonotype: What antigen it recognizes has not been identified. There are no base qualities to consult, and no much larger clone falls within one base.

From cysteine to phenylalanine, the CDR3 is 15 amino acids long. Solely the CDR3 DNA is kept, with 45 bases framed from the first base. Trimming removed 1 base from V and 4 bases from J; the gene matches leave 5 bases unexplained. Via the germline V gene (reference sequence), CDR1 is SEHNR and CDR2 FQNEAQ. Instrument used: Illumina HiSeq 1500. The raw public reads went through TCRdb reprocessing: fastp at Q25, MiXCR clone calling, in-frame beta chains kept. Every entry covers one CDR3 protein and lists the most common genes and DNA from its rows. This sample gives around 710,000 distinct CDR3 sequences in total; approximately 32% of them show up just once. In total, the top ten clones hold around 14% of the sample.

Here the chain combines TRBV7-9 and TRBJ1-2, with TRBD1 identical over 8 junction bases. This TCR derives from a human donor in good health (CMV status not recorded). Some clones in this sample may be carry-over from other donors' samples. The source material was cultured CD8+ T cells from PBMCs, sampled from culture after CMV antigen stimulation. The CDR3 region reads CASSLDRGQGYGYTF. In nucleotide form, the sequence is TGTGCCAGCAGCTTAGATAGAGGACAGGGCTATGGCTACACCTTC.